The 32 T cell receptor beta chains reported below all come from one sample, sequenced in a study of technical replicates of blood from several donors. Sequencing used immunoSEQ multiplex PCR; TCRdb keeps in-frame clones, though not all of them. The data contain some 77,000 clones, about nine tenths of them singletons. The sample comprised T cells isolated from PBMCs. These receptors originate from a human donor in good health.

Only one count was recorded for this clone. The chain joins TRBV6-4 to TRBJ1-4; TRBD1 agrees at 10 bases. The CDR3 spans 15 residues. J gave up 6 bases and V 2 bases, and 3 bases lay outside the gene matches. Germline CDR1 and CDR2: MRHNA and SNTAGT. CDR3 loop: CASSDPGQGDEKLFF. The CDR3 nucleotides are TGTGCCAGCAGTGACCCCGGACAGGGGGATGAAAAACTGTTTTTT.

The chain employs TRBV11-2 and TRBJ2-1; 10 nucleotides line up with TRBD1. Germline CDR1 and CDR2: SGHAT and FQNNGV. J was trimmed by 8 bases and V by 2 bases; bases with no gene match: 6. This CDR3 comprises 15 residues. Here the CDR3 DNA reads TGTGCCAGCAGCTTAAAGGGACAGGGGTGGGATGAGCAGTTCTTC. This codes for CASSLKGQGWDEQFF. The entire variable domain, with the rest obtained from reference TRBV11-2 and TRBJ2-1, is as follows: EAGVAQSPRYKIIEKRQSVAFWCNPISGHATLYWYQQILGQGPKLLIQFQNNGVVDDSQLPKDRFSAERLKGVDSTLKIQPAKLEDSAVYLCASSLKGQGWDEQFFGPGTRLTVL.

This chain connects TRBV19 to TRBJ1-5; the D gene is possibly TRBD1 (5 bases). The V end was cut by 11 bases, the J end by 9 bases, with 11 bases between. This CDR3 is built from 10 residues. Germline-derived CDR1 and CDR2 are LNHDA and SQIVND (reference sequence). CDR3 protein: CAPRGGPQHF. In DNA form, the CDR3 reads TGTGCCCCTCGGGGGGGGCCCCAGCATTTT.

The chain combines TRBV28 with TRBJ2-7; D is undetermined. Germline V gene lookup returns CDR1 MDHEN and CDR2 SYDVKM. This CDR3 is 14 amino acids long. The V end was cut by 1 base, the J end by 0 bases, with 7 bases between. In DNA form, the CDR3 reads TGTGCCAGCAGTTTATCAGCGAGCTCCTACGAGCAGTACTTC. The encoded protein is CASSLSASSYEQYF.

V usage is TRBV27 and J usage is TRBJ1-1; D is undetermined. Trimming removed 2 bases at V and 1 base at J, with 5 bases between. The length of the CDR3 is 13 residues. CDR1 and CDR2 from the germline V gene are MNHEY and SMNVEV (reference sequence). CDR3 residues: CASSLVKNTEAFF. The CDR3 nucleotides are TGTGCCAGCAGTTTAGTAAAGAACACTGAAGCTTTCTTT.

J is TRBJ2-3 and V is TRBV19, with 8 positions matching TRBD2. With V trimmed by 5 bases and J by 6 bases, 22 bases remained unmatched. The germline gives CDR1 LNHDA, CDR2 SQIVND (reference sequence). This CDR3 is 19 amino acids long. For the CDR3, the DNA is TGTGCCAGTAGTGGAACGAGGACTAGCACCGAGAGCTCCTCCGATACGCAGTATTTT. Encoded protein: CASSGTRTSTESSSDTQYF.

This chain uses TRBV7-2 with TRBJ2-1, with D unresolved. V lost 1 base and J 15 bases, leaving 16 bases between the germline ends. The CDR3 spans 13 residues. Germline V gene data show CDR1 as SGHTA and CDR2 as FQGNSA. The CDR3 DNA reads TGTGCCAGCAGCTTAGAAAGCGCTCGACGGCCGTTCTTC. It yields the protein CASSLESARRPFF.

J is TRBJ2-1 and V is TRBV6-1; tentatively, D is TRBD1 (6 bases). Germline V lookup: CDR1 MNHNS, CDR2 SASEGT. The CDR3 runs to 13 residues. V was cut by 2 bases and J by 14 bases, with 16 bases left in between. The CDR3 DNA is TGTGCCAGCAGTGAAAATCGGTGGACAGTGGAGTTCTTC. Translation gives CASSENRWTVEFF.

CDR3 amino acids: CASSETLWRDHYNEQFF. CDR3 coding DNA: TGTGCCAGCAGTGAGACATTGTGGCGGGACCACTACAATGAGCAGTTCTTC. This chain joins TRBV25-1 and TRBJ2-1; TRBD2 is a possible D gene (6 bases). V gave up 3 bases and J gave up 3 bases, with 18 bases separating them. The CDR3 spans 17 residues. CDR1 and CDR2 (germline): MGHDK, SYGVNS.

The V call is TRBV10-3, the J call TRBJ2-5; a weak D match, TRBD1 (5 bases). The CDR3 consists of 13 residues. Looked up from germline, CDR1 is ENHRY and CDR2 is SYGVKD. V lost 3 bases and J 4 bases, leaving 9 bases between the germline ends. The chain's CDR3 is CAISDRGGETQYF. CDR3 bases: TGTGCCATCAGTGATAGGGGCGGAGAGACCCAGTACTTC.

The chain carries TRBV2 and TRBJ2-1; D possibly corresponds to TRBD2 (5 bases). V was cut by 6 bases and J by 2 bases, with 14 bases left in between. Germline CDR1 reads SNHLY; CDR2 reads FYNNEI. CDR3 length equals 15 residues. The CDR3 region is CASRMGLAPYNEQFF. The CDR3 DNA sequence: TGTGCCAGCAGGATGGGCCTAGCTCCCTACAATGAGCAGTTCTTC.

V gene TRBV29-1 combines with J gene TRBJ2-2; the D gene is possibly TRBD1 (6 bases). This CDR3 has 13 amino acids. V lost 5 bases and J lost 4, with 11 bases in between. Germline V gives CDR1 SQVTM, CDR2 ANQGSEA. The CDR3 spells CSVTGQATGELFF. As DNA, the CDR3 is TGCAGCGTTACAGGGCAGGCCACCGGGGAGCTGTTTTTT.

The CDR3 DNA reads TGTGCCAGTAGTATCCCGGGAAGTCGAACCTACGAGCAGTACTTC. Translated: CASSIPGSRTYEQYF. The rearrangement links TRBV19 to TRBJ2-7, with D perhaps TRBD2 (5 bases). The V end was cut by 3 bases, the J end by 2 bases, with 14 bases between. Germline values: CDR1 LNHDA, CDR2 SQIVND (reference sequence). This CDR3 has 15 amino acids.

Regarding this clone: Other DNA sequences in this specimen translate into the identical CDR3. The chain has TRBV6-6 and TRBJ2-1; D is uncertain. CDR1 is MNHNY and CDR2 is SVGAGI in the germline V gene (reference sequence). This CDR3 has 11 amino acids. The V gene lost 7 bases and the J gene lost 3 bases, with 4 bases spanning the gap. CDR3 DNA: TGTGCCAGCACCGGCTACAATGAGCAGTTCTTC. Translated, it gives CASTGYNEQFF.

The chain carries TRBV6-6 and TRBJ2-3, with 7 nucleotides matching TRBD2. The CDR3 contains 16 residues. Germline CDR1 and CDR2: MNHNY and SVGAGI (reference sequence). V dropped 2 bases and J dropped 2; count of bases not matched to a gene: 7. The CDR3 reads CASSYGLGHSTDTQYF. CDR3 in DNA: TGTGCCAGCAGTTACGGACTAGGCCACTCCACAGATACGCAGTATTTT.

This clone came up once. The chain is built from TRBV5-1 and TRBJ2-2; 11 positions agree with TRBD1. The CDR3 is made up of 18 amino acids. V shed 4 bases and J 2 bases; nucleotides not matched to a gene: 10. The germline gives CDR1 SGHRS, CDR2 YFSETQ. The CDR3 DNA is TGCGCCAGCAGCCCCTTTGGGAGGACAGGGGGCAACACCGGGGAGCTGTTTTTT. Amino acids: CASSPFGRTGGNTGELFF. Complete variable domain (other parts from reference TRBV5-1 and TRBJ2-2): KAGVTQTPRYLIKTRGQQVTLSCSPISGHRSVSWYQQTPGQGLQFLFEYFSETQRNKGNFPGRFSGRQFSNSRSEMNVSTLELGDSALYLCASSPFGRTGGNTGELFFGEGSRLTVL.

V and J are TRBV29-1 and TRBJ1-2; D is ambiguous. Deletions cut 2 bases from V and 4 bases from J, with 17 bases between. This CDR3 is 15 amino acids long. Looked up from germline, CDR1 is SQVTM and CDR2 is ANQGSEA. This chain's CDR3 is CSVEIGRDPVYGYTF. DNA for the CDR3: TGCAGCGTTGAAATCGGGCGGGATCCCGTCTATGGCTACACCTTC.

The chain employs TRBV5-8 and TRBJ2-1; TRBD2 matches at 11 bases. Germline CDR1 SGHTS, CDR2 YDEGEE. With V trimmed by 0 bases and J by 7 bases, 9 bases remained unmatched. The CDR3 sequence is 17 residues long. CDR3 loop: CASSLAITSGSGNEQFF. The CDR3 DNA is TGTGCCAGCAGCTTGGCAATTACTAGCGGGAGTGGAAATGAGCAGTTCTTC.

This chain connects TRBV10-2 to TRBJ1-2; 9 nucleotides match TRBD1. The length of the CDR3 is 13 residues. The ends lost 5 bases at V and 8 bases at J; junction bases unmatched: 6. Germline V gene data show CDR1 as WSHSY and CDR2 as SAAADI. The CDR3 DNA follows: TGCGCCAGCAGTTGGGACAGGGTTCACGGCTACACCTTC. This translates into CASSWDRVHGYTF.

CDR3 in amino acids: CASSAGLGAEAFF. In nucleotides, the CDR3 is TGTGCCAGCAGTGCAGGGTTAGGGGCTGAAGCTTTCTTT. The chain carries TRBV6-4 and TRBJ1-1, with D possibly being TRBD1 (5 bases). Trimming removed 4 bases at V and 6 bases at J, with 12 bases between. In germline, CDR1 is MRHNA, CDR2 SNTAGT. The CDR3 contains 13 residues.

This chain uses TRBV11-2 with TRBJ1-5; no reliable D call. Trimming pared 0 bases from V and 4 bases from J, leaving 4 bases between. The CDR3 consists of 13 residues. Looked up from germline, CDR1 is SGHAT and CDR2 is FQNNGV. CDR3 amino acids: CASSLDRNQPQHF. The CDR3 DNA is TGTGCCAGCAGCTTAGACCGGAATCAGCCCCAGCATTTT.

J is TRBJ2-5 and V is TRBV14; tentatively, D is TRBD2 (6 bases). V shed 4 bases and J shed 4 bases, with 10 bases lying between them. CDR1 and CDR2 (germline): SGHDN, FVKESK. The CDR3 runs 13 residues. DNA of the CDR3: TGTGCCAGCAGCCGACTAGGCCTAGAGACCCAGTACTTC. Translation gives CASSRLGLETQYF.

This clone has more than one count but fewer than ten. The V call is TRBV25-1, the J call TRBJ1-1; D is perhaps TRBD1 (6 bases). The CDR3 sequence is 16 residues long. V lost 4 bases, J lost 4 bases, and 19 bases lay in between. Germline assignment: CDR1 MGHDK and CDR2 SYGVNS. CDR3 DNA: TGTGCCAGCAGTGGGGGGCACAGGTTTATTGGCACTGAAGCTTTCTTT. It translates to CASSGGHRFIGTEAFF.

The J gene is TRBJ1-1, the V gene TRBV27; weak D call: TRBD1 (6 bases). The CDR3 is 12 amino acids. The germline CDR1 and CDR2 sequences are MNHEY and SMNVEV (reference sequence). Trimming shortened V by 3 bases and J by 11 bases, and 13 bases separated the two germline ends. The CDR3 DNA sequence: TGTGCCAGCAGTTTGGAAGGGGGGGCCGCTTTCTTT. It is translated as CASSLEGGAAFF.

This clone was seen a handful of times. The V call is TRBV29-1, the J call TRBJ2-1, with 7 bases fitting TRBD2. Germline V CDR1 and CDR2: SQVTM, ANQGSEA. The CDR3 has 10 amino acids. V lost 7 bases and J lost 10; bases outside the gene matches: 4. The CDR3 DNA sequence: TGCAGCGGGATCGGGGGGGAGCAGTTCTTC. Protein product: CSGIGGEQFF.

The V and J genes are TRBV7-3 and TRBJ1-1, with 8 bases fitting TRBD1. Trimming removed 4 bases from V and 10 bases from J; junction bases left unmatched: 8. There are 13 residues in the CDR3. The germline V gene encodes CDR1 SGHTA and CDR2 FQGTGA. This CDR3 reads CASSSTPQGGAFF. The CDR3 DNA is TGTGCCAGCAGCTCGACTCCACAGGGGGGAGCTTTCTTT. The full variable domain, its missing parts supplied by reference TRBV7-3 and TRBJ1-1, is GAGVSQTPSNKVTEKGKYVELRCDPISGHTALYWYRQSLGQGPEFLIYFQGTGAADDSGLPNDRFFAVRPEGSVSTLKIQRTERGDSAVYLCASSSTPQGGAFFGQGTRLTVV.

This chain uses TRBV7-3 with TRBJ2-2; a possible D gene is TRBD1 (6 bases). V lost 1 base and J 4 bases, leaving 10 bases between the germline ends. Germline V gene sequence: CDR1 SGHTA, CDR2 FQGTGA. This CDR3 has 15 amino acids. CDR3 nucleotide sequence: TGTGCCAGCAGCTTAATGGGGGCCGGCACCGGGGAGCTGTTTTTT. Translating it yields CASSLMGAGTGELFF.

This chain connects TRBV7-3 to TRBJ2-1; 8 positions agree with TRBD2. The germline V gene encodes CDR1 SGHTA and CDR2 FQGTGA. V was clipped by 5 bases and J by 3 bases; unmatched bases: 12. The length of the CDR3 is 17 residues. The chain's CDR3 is CASSQILSGSFYNEQFF. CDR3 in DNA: TGTGCCAGCAGCCAAATACTAAGCGGGAGCTTCTACAATGAGCAGTTCTTC.

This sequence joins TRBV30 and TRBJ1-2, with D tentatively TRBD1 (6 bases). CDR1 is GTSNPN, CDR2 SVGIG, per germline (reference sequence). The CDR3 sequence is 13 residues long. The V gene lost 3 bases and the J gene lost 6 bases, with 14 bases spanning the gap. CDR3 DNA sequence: TGTGCCTGGAGCTACAGGGAACTAAATGGCTACACCTTC. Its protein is CAWSYRELNGYTF.

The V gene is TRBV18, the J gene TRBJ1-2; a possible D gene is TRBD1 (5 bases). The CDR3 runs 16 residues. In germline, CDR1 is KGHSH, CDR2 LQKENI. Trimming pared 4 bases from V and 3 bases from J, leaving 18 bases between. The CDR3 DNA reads TGTGCCAGCTCACAGGGACGGAGGGACGACGACTATGGCTACACCTTC. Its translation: CASSQGRRDDDYGYTF.

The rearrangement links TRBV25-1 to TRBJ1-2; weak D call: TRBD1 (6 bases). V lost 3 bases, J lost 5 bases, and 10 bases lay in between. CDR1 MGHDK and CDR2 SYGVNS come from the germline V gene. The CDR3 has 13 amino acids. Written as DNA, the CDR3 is TGTGCCAGCAGTGAGGCAGGGGATTATGGCTACACCTTC. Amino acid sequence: CASSEAGDYGYTF.

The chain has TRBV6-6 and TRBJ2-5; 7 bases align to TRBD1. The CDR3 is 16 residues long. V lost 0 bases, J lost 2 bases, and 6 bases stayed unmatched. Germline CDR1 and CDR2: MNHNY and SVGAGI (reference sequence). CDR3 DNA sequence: TGTGCCAGCAGTTACTCGGCAGGGGGAACTCAAGAGACCCAGTACTTC. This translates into CASSYSAGGTQETQYF.